This entry lists 23 T cell receptor beta chains sequenced from one sample in a study of somatic mutations in cytotoxic T cells in rheumatoid arthritis. The repertoire was sequenced with immunoSEQ multiplex PCR; TCRdb's copy has only in-frame clones and lacks some. Among more than 25,000 clones listed, roughly 70% were seen once. The sequenced sample consisted of CD8+ T cells sorted from blood. The receptors were sampled from a woman aged 18-30 years in good health.

This clone has only a few counts. V gene TRBV11-2 combines with J gene TRBJ2-2, with 9 bases lining up with TRBD1. The CDR3 extends over 17 amino acids. With 5 bases clipped from V and 6 bases from J, the junction kept 13 bases outside the gene matches. The germline V gene encodes CDR1 SGHAT and CDR2 FQNNGV. The CDR3 DNA reads as TGTGCCAGCAGCCGATTCCGGGACAGGGAACAATCCGGGGAGCTGTTTTTT. Translated: CASSRFRDREQSGELFF.

This chain connects TRBV30 to TRBJ2-7, with D perhaps matching TRBD2 (7 bases). The V gene's germline CDR1 is GTSNPN and CDR2 SVGIG (reference sequence). V was clipped by 0 bases and J by 4 bases, with 16 bases between them. The CDR3 is 15 residues long. CDR3 in DNA: TGTGCCTGGAGTGTACTGGGGGGGAGGGGGTACGAGCAGTACTTC. It codes for CAWSVLGGRGYEQYF.

The chain links TRBV10-1 to TRBJ2-7; 8 bases match TRBD1. Germline V gene lookup returns CDR1 WNHNN and CDR2 SYGVQD (reference sequence). There are 11 residues in the CDR3. After removal of 5 bases from V and 6 bases from J, the junction contained 0 bases not matched to a gene. CDR3 DNA sequence: TGCGCCAGCAGTACAGGGGGCGAGCAGTACTTC. Its translation is CASSTGGEQYF.

The CDR3 nucleotides are TGTGCCAGCAGTAGCGGTACCTACGAGCAGTACTTC. It is translated as CASSSGTYEQYF. The chain uses TRBV7-8 and TRBJ2-5, with D perhaps TRBD2 (6 bases). The better agreement between TRBJ2-7 and the DNA end casts doubt on the J call. CDR3 length equals 12 residues. Germline CDR1 SGHVS, CDR2 FQNEAQ.

The J gene is TRBJ1-1, the V gene TRBV2; no clear D gene. Deletions cut 10 bases from V and 6 bases from J, with 18 bases between. Germline CDR1 and CDR2: SNHLY and FYNNEI. CDR3 size: 13 residues. The DNA for the CDR3 is TGTGCCACTCAGAAAGGAGTTCTGGCTGAAGCTTTCTTT. This gives the protein CATQKGVLAEAFF.

The V call is TRBV7-9, the J call TRBJ2-2; D assignment may be TRBD1 or TRBD2 (6 bases each). V was trimmed by 5 bases and J by 3 bases, leaving 16 bases between them. The germline V gene encodes CDR1 SEHNR and CDR2 FQNEAQ (reference sequence). The CDR3 is 16 amino acids. The CDR3 loop reads CASSPSPGADTGELFF. CDR3 sequence (DNA): TGTGCCAGCAGCCCCTCCCCGGGGGCGGACACCGGGGAGCTGTTTTTT. The whole variable domain, remainder taken from reference TRBV7-9 and TRBJ2-2, is DTGVSQNPRHKITKRGQNVTFRCDPISEHNRLYWYRQTLGQGPEFLTYFQNEAQLEKSRLLSDRFSAERPKGSFSTLEIQRTEQGDSAMYLCASSPSPGADTGELFFGEGSRLTVL.

V is TRBV9 and J is TRBJ2-3, with TRBD2 matching 10 bases. This CDR3 region has 15 residues. Per germline, CDR1 SGDLS and CDR2 YYNGEE. Trimming at V came to 4 bases and at J to 1 base, leaving 3 bases not matched to a gene. The CDR3 DNA sequence: TGTGCCAGCAGCCCCGGGACTAGCGGCACAGATACGCAGTATTTT. Translation gives CASSPGTSGTDTQYF.

This chain connects TRBV7-9 to TRBJ2-4; the D is unclear. Looked up from germline, CDR1 is SEHNR and CDR2 is FQNEAQ (reference sequence). V was cut by 3 bases and J by 5 bases, with 8 bases left in between. The CDR3 sequence is 13 residues long. DNA of the CDR3: TGTGCCAGCAGCTTGGCCGGACAAAACATTCAGTACTTC. Protein: CASSLAGQNIQYF. Drawing the rest from reference TRBV7-9 and TRBJ2-4, the complete variable domain is DTGVSQNPRHKITKRGQNVTFRCDPISEHNRLYWYRQTLGQGPEFLTYFQNEAQLEKSRLLSDRFSAERPKGSFSTLEIQRTEQGDSAMYLCASSLAGQNIQYFGAGTRLSVL.

The chain links TRBV6-4 to TRBJ1-5; D uncertain. Germline V gives CDR1 MRHNA, CDR2 SNTAGT. Trimming removed 10 bases from V and 0 bases from J, with 22 bases in between. This CDR3 comprises 17 residues. The CDR3 reads CANVSQRTLCSNQPQHF. CDR3 nucleotides: TGTGCCAACGTCTCACAGCGAACCTTGTGTAGCAATCAGCCCCAGCATTTT.

The rearrangement uses TRBV9 and TRBJ2-2; the D gene is possibly TRBD1 (6 bases). Germline-derived CDR1 and CDR2 are SGDLS and YYNGEE. The CDR3 totals 15 residues. Trimming took 0 bases from V and 6 from J, leaving 12 bases between them. CDR3 bases: TGTGCCAGCAGCGTAGCCTACAGGGCAGCCGGGGAGCTGTTTTTT. It yields the protein CASSVAYRAAGELFF.

This clone was observed a single time. The V call is TRBV27, the J call TRBJ2-2; D is undetermined. The ends were cut back, 8 bases at V and 3 bases at J, with 10 bases in the middle. The CDR3 extends over 13 amino acids. Germline CDR1 and CDR2: MNHEY and SMNVEV (reference sequence). CDR3 sequence (DNA): TGTGCCAGCGCTATTGGGCACACCGGGGAGCTGTTTTTT. Its translation is CASAIGHTGELFF.

The chain uses TRBV7-9 and TRBJ2-1; a possible D gene is TRBD2 (5 bases). The CDR3 runs 16 residues. In germline, CDR1 is SEHNR, CDR2 FQNEAQ (reference sequence). Between the trimmed V and J ends, which lost 2 bases and 2 bases, there was a span of 13 bases. The CDR3 spells CASSLSGGGTYNEQFF. In DNA form, the CDR3 reads TGTGCCAGCAGCTTATCTGGCGGAGGCACCTACAATGAGCAGTTCTTC.

V gene TRBV28 combines with J gene TRBJ2-1; 9 bases align to TRBD1. V gave up 3 bases and J gave up 8 bases; unmatched junction bases: 5. This CDR3 has 14 amino acids. Germline V gene sequence: CDR1 MDHEN, CDR2 SYDVKM. This CDR3 is CASSLGTGSHEQFF. Here the CDR3 DNA reads TGTGCCAGCAGTTTGGGGACAGGGAGCCATGAGCAGTTCTTC. The full variable domain, in which reference TRBV28 and TRBJ2-1 provide the parts outside the CDR3, is DVKVTQSSRYLVKRTGEKVFLECVQDMDHENMFWYRQDPGLGLRLIYFSYDVKMKEKGDIPEGYSVSREKKERFSLILESASTNQTSMYLCASSLGTGSHEQFFGPGTRLTVL.

V is TRBV6-1 and J is TRBJ2-5; D ambiguous. The germline V gene encodes CDR1 MNHNS and CDR2 SASEGT. The CDR3 contains 13 residues. Trimming shortened V by 7 bases and J by 4 bases, and 13 bases separated the two germline ends. In DNA, the CDR3 is TGTGCCAGCAACTACCCCTCCGGAGAGACCCAGTACTTC. Protein: CASNYPSGETQYF.

V gene TRBV14 combines with J gene TRBJ2-1; 7 bases agree with TRBD2. Germline trimming cut 0 bases from V and 9 bases from J; bases unmatched to any gene: 2. This CDR3 is built from 13 residues. Looked up from germline, CDR1 is SGHDN and CDR2 is FVKESK. CDR3 protein: CASSQDGTIEQFF. CDR3 bases: TGTGCCAGCAGCCAAGATGGGACTATTGAGCAGTTCTTC.

The V call is TRBV4-1, the J call TRBJ2-7, with 9 bases matching TRBD1. Per the germline V gene, CDR1 is MGHRA and CDR2 is YSYEKL. CDR3 size: 15 residues. V shed 4 bases, J shed 1 base, and the junction held 5 bases outside the gene matches. CDR3 sequence: CASSPGQGGSYEQYV. CDR3 DNA: TGCGCCAGCAGCCCGGGACAGGGCGGGTCCTACGAGCAGTACGTC.

The V call is TRBV4-1, the J call TRBJ1-1, with no clear D. V dropped 1 base and J dropped 2 bases, with 5 bases sitting between them. The CDR3 spans 13 residues. Germline-derived CDR1 and CDR2 are MGHRA and YSYEKL. CDR3 residues: CASSQVLNTEAFF. CDR3 bases: TGCGCCAGCAGCCAAGTCCTAAACACTGAAGCTTTCTTT.

In its sample, this clone is medium-sized (0.01 to 0.1%). V is TRBV7-2 and J is TRBJ1-1; D perhaps matches TRBD1 (6 bases). CDR1 and CDR2 from the germline V gene are SGHTA and FQGNSA. Trimming stripped 3 bases from V and 7 bases from J, with 21 bases between. The CDR3 totals 16 residues. The CDR3 bases are TGTGCCAGCAGCTTCATCCCGCAGGGGAGTGTGGGTGAAGCTTTCTTT. Amino acid sequence: CASSFIPQGSVGEAFF.

The chain employs TRBV10-2 and TRBJ2-1, with 9 bases identical to TRBD1. Germline V lookup: CDR1 WSHSY, CDR2 SAAADI. V lost 4 bases, J lost 5 bases, and 9 bases stayed unmatched. This CDR3 spans 16 amino acids. The CDR3 DNA is TGCGCCAGCAGTGTTCTAACAGGGGGCGCCCACAATGAGCAGTTCTTC. Its translation is CASSVLTGGAHNEQFF.

On this clone: Its ends do not fully match the called genes, so a read error is possible. This rearrangement joins TRBV4-1 to TRBJ2-7, with 9 bases fitting TRBD1. The germline gives CDR1 MGHRA, CDR2 YSYEKL. CDR3 length: 17 residues. In nucleotides, the CDR3 is TGCGCCAGCAGTCAAGAAACATTTGGGACAGGGATCTACGAGCAGTACTTC. It codes for CASSQETFGTGIYEQYF.

The CDR3 region has the DNA TGTGCCAGCAGCACCAGGACTAGCGCAAGCACAGATACGCAGTATTTT. Its protein is CASSTRTSASTDTQYF. The rearrangement joins TRBV7-9 to TRBJ2-3; TRBD2 agrees at 9 bases. This CDR3 comprises 16 residues. Germline V gene sequence: CDR1 SEHNR, CDR2 FQNEAQ (reference sequence). V dropped 5 bases and J dropped 0; count of bases not matched to a gene: 6. Together with reference TRBV7-9 and TRBJ2-3, the CDR3 gives the full variable domain: DTGVSQNPRHKITKRGQNVTFRCDPISEHNRLYWYRQTLGQGPEFLTYFQNEAQLEKSRLLSDRFSAERPKGSFSTLEIQRTEQGDSAMYLCASSTRTSASTDTQYFGPGTRLTVL.

The J gene is TRBJ1-5, the V gene TRBV27; D ambiguous. Trimming pared 0 bases from V and 2 bases from J, leaving 2 bases between. Germline CDR1 MNHEY, CDR2 SMNVEV (reference sequence). The CDR3 totals 13 residues. The chain's CDR3 is CASSLSGNQPQHF. The CDR3 nucleotides are TGTGCCAGCAGTTTATCTGGCAATCAGCCCCAGCATTTT.

J is TRBJ1-6 and V is TRBV30; D possibly corresponds to TRBD1 (5 bases). The germline V and J ends were trimmed by 4 bases and 6 bases, with 7 bases remaining between them. The CDR3 spans 12 residues. The V gene's germline CDR1 is GTSNPN and CDR2 SVGIG (reference sequence). The CDR3 DNA is TGTGCCTGGACAGGGCCTAATTCACCCCTCCACTTT. Translation gives CAWTGPNSPLHF.